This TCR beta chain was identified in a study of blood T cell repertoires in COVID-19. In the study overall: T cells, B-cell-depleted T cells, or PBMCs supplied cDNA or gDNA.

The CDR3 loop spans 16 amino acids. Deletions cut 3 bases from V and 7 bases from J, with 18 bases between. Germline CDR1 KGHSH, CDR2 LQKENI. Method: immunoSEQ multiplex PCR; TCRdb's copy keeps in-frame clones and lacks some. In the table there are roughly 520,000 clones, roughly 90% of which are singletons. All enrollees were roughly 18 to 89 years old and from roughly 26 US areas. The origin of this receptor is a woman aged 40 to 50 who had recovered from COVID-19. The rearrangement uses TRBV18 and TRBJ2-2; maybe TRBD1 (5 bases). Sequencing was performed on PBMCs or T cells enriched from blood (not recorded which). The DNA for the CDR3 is TGTGCCAGCTCACCGGCAGGGCCCTCGGTACTCGGGGAGCTGTTTTTT. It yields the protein CASSPAGPSVLGELFF.